The entry below gives a single TCR beta chain sequence along with its context. Its antigen remains unknown. Not a single patient had been given any form of treatment at any point before undergoing thyroid surgery. How the authors handled the data: It was from CDR3 differences across clinicopathological groups that a distant-metastasis classifier for papillary thyroid cancer was built. Using MiXCR, TCRdb re-called clones from the PCR reads. These V and J calls derive from TCRdb rather than the authors' analysis. The table lists roughly 16,000 clones, approximately 30% of them singletons, with roughly a tenth in the top ten. The entry originates in a study of metastatic and nonmetastatic thyroid tumors. Points from the study as a whole: Benign nodules reportedly had significantly lower TCR beta diversity than malignant thyroid tumors in blood and tumor.

The source material was blood. This TCR was sampled from a female donor with papillary thyroid cancer or a benign thyroid nodule (not recorded which). Some clones in this sample may be carry-over from other donors' samples.

The CDR3 reads CSARFGSTEAFF. The CDR3 DNA sequence: TGCAGTGCTAGATTTGGAAGCACTGAAGCTTTCTTT. This rearrangement joins TRBV20-1 to TRBJ1-1; D is uncertain. Germline CDR1 DFQATT, CDR2 SNEGSKA (reference sequence). The V end lost 2 bases, the J end lost 4 bases, and 8 bases lay between the germline ends. This CDR3 spans 12 amino acids.